The clone carrying this T cell receptor (beta chain) was found many times. The antigen is unknown. In TCRdb, the 5' RACE reads were re-called with MiXCR into one record per CDR3 protein. The repertoire consists of about 200,000 distinct CDR3 sequences, with 7% to 8% occurring once and the leading ten covering 13% to 15%. These data are taken from a study of CD8 T cells in ankylosing spondylitis. The CDR3 extends over 14 amino acids. The V and J ends lost 3 bases and 3 bases respectively, with 12 bases between them. Study results and caveats: In ankylosing spondylitis blood, a motif of roughly 8 highly homologous TCR beta variants appeared characteristic.

Source material: blood, either unsorted or a sorted T cell fraction (not recorded which). The chain is built from TRBV23-1 and TRBJ2-7, with D possibly matching TRBD1 (5 bases). TRBV23-1 carries the ORF label, with uncertain function. The sequence came from a male donor with ankylosing spondylitis. CDR3 sequence reads: CASSHPGAVYEQYF. The CDR3 DNA reads TGCGCCAGCAGTCACCCTGGGGCAGTCTACGAGCAGTACTTC.